The next 22 T cell receptor beta chains were all read from a single sample in a study of radiotherapy plus CTLA-4 blockade in lung cancer. The data were produced by immunoSEQ multiplex PCR, yet TCRdb's version contains in-frame clones alone and is incomplete. Of roughly 32,000 clones in the sample, approximately 70% are singletons; the top ten hold 4%. The starting material was peripheral blood, obtained from a patient treated with radiotherapy plus ipilimumab. The receptors shown here come from a human donor with non-small cell lung cancer who had stable disease on radiotherapy plus ipilimumab.

A few counts support this clone. The chain links TRBV5-3 to TRBJ1-3; D not certain. TRBV5-3 is identified as an open reading frame with a role that is uncertain. This CDR3 is built from 15 residues. V lost 8 bases to trimming and J lost 0 bases, with 15 bases between them. The CDR3 DNA reads TGTGCCAGCACCGCGTGCCGCATCTCTGGAAACACCATATATTTT. This sequence encodes CASTACRISGNTIYF.

This chain connects TRBV6-5 to TRBJ2-1; unclear D gene. Trimming removed 2 bases at V and 5 bases at J, with 10 bases between. CDR3 length: 14 residues. Germline CDR1 MNHEY, CDR2 SVGAGI. DNA for the CDR3: TGTGCCAGCAGTTACGCCCTACTCAACAATGAGCAGTTCTTC. Translated, it gives CASSYALLNNEQFF.

The rearrangement links TRBV4-3 to TRBJ1-1; D not certain. CDR1 and CDR2 (germline): LGHNA, YSLEER. The CDR3 runs to 17 residues. Trimming cost V 5 bases and J 5 bases, with 24 bases left between them. DNA for the CDR3: TGCGCCAGCAGCAAAGTGGGTCGTCAGCCTCCGTTGACTGAAGCTTTCTTT. It specifies CASSKVGRQPPLTEAFF.

The gene calls are TRBV14 and TRBJ2-2; 11 nucleotides match TRBD2. The V gene's germline CDR1 is SGHDN and CDR2 FVKESK. The CDR3 sequence is 15 residues long. Trimming cost V 1 base and J 6 bases; bases outside gene matches: 1. CDR3 bases: TGTGCCAGCAGCCAAGGACTAGCGGGACCCGGGGAGCTGTTTTTT. Translating it yields CASSQGLAGPGELFF.

This rearrangement joins TRBV7-8 to TRBJ2-5; the D call may be TRBD1 or TRBD2 (5 bases each). This CDR3 has 15 residues. The germline CDR1 and CDR2 sequences are SGHVS and FQNEAQ. Deletions cut 5 bases from V and 5 bases from J, with 18 bases between. The CDR3 coding sequence is TGTGCCAGCAGCAGAAGCGGCCCAGGGCAGGAGACCCAGTACTTC. Translation gives CASSRSGPGQETQYF.

This sequence joins TRBV6-4 and TRBJ2-3; TRBD1 agrees at 8 bases. This CDR3 spans 14 amino acids. J was trimmed by 4 bases and V by 0 bases; bases with no gene match: 0. Germline V lookup: CDR1 MRHNA, CDR2 SNTAGT. CDR3 sequence (DNA): TGTGCCAGCAGTGACTCGACAGGGGCAGATACGCAGTATTTT. Its protein is CASSDSTGADTQYF.

The rearrangement joins TRBV5-1 to TRBJ2-3, with TRBD2 identical over 14 bases. V shed 3 bases and J 5 bases; nucleotides not matched to a gene: 5. The V gene's germline CDR1 is SGHRS and CDR2 YFSETQ. This CDR3 spans 16 amino acids. The CDR3 here is CASSSGLAGAGDTQYF. The CDR3 DNA follows: TGCGCCAGCAGCTCGGGACTAGCGGGAGCGGGAGATACGCAGTATTTT.

V gene TRBV10-3 combines with J gene TRBJ2-5, with a weak D call TRBD2 (6 bases). In germline, CDR1 is ENHRY, CDR2 SYGVKD. This CDR3 contains 14 residues. V was shortened by 6 bases and J by 5 bases, with 16 bases between the two germline ends. The CDR3 bases are TGTGCCATCAGAGACACCGGTGGAGGGGAGACCCAGTACTTC. It yields the protein CAIRDTGGGETQYF.

In the case of this clone: Sequence at one end of the junction differs from germline and may be a read error. The same CDR3 is also encoded by other DNA sequences in this sample. J is TRBJ2-2 and V is TRBV2; D might be TRBD2 (6 bases). Germline CDR1 and CDR2: SNHLY and FYNNEI. This CDR3 has 15 residues. The CDR3 reads CASSGVGSDTGELFF. CDR3 nucleotide sequence: TGTGCGAGCAGTGGTGTCGGGAGCGACACCGGGGAGCTGTTTTTT.

The chain carries TRBV28 and TRBJ1-2; possibly TRBD1 for D (6 bases). V lost 7 bases to trimming and J lost 8 bases, with 14 bases between them. The CDR3 runs to 12 residues. Germline assignment: CDR1 MDHEN and CDR2 SYDVKM. CDR3 protein: CASTEQGGGYTF. DNA of the CDR3: TGTGCCAGCACCGAACAGGGAGGGGGCTACACCTTC.

The chain employs TRBV6-5 and TRBJ1-2; a possible D gene is TRBD1 (5 bases). Germline V gene lookup returns CDR1 MNHEY and CDR2 SVGAGI. CDR3 length: 10 amino acids. V lost 9 bases, J lost 7 bases, and 9 bases lay in between. DNA for the CDR3: TGTGCCAGGAATGGGACTGGCTACACCTTC. Translating gives CARNGTGYTF.

The chain carries TRBV4-3 and TRBJ1-2, with D tentatively TRBD1 (5 bases). V shed 0 bases and J shed 7 bases, with 18 bases lying between them. This CDR3 contains 16 residues. CDR1 and CDR2 (germline): LGHNA, YSLEER. The DNA of the CDR3 is TGCGCCAGCAGCCAAGAGTTAGCGGTCAGGGTAGGTGGCTACACCTTC. This encodes CASSQELAVRVGGYTF.

The chain combines TRBV4-3 with TRBJ2-7; the D is unclear. The length of the CDR3 is 14 residues. The germline V and J ends were trimmed by 0 bases and 2 bases, with 8 bases remaining between them. Germline V gene data show CDR1 as LGHNA and CDR2 as YSLEER. CDR3 region: CASSQEFTTYEQYF. CDR3 in DNA: TGCGCCAGCAGCCAAGAATTTACGACCTACGAGCAGTACTTC.

CDR3 region: CASSLELAGEQYF. The DNA for the CDR3 is TGCGCCAGCAGCTTGGAGCTGGCGGGCGAGCAGTACTTC. The rearrangement links TRBV5-1 to TRBJ2-7; tentative D call: TRBD2 (5 bases). The CDR3 covers 13 residues. CDR1 and CDR2 (germline): SGHRS, YFSETQ. V shed 0 bases and J shed 6 bases, with 10 bases lying between them.

This clone was detected once. The chain is built from TRBV11-1 and TRBJ2-2; 8 nucleotides match TRBD2. This CDR3 has 16 residues. With V trimmed by 3 bases and J by 6 bases, 9 bases remained unmatched. Germline CDR1 is SGHAT and CDR2 is FQDESV (reference sequence). The CDR3 coding sequence is TGTGCCAGCAGCTTTACTTTGACTAGCGACCCCGGGGAGCTGTTTTTT. Its protein is CASSFTLTSDPGELFF.

This chain uses TRBV28 with TRBJ2-7; 9 bases are a match to TRBD1. The ends lost 5 bases at V and 5 bases at J; junction bases unmatched: 10. CDR3 length equals 15 residues. The germline V gene encodes CDR1 MDHEN and CDR2 SYDVKM. DNA of the CDR3: TGTGCCAGCAGTCCCCTGGGACAGGGTAGGAACGAGCAGTACTTC. Encoded protein: CASSPLGQGRNEQYF.

The rearrangement joins TRBV19 to TRBJ2-2, with a weak D call TRBD2 (6 bases). The CDR3 runs 16 residues. Germline assignment: CDR1 LNHDA and CDR2 SQIVND (reference sequence). Trimming took 6 bases from V and 4 from J, leaving 18 bases between them. CDR3 DNA sequence: TGTGCCAGTAGACCGCGGCGGGGCACCCCCACCGGGGAGCTGTTTTTT. It translates to CASRPRRGTPTGELFF.

This clone was detected a few times. This rearrangement joins TRBV27 to TRBJ1-5; perhaps TRBD1 as D (5 bases). This CDR3 region has 15 residues. Trimming shortened V by 5 bases and J by 3 bases, and 14 bases separated the two germline ends. Germline CDR1 MNHEY, CDR2 SMNVEV (reference sequence). The CDR3 DNA reads TGTGCCAGCAGTCCTGGGGGAGCGTTCAATCAGCCCCAGCATTTT. It yields the protein CASSPGGAFNQPQHF.

The genes are TRBV18 and TRBJ2-3; 8 bases line up with TRBD2. Trimming at V came to 6 bases and at J to 2 bases, leaving 7 bases not matched to a gene. CDR3 length: 15 amino acids. Looked up from germline, CDR1 is KGHSH and CDR2 is LQKENI. In nucleotides, the CDR3 is TGTGCCAGCTCCAGCCGGGAGGGCCCCACAGATACGCAGTATTTT. This codes for CASSSREGPTDTQYF.

The chain uses TRBV28 and TRBJ2-7; TRBD2 agrees at 12 bases. The length of the CDR3 is 15 residues. Trimming removed 8 bases from V and 7 bases from J; junction bases left unmatched: 12. Germline-derived CDR1 and CDR2 are MDHEN and SYDVKM. The DNA of the CDR3 is TGTGCCAGCCAAACCCCGGCTAGCGGGAGGGCTGAGCAGTACTTC. It codes for CASQTPASGRAEQYF.

V usage is TRBV4-3 and J usage is TRBJ2-3, with TRBD2 identical over 11 bases. The CDR3 is 17 residues long. CDR1 is LGHNA, CDR2 YSLEER, per germline. V shed 3 bases, J shed 3 bases, and the junction held 8 bases outside the gene matches. CDR3 region: CASSQETSGRRTDTQYF. CDR3 coding DNA: TGCGCCAGCAGCCAGGAAACTAGCGGGAGAAGAACAGATACGCAGTATTTT.

This clone has a handful of counts. V usage is TRBV2 and J usage is TRBJ1-1; D is unclear. The V gene lost 8 bases and the J gene lost 4 bases, with 11 bases spanning the gap. The CDR3 runs to 12 residues. CDR1 is SNHLY and CDR2 is FYNNEI in the germline V gene. Here the CDR3 DNA reads TGTGCCAGCCGGCGGTTCTCCACTGAAGCTTTCTTT. Protein sequence: CASRRFSTEAFF.